Described below is a single T cell receptor (beta chain) sequence and its context. This sample is part of a study of OX40 agonist ivuxolimab in advanced cancers. V shed 1 base and J shed 6 bases, with 0 bases lying between them. The CDR3 is 11 residues long. The germline CDR1 and CDR2 sequences are SGHNT and YENEEA. Repertoires were generated with immunoSEQ multiplex PCR, while TCRdb's copy carries only in-frame clones and drops some. The sample lists tens of thousands of clones; over 75% were seen once. V and J are TRBV11-3 and TRBJ2-2; D gene unclear. Sequenced material: CD4+ or CD8+ T cells sorted from blood, taken in a trial of the OX40 agonist ivuxolimab. This receptor was obtained from an adult with an advanced solid tumor such as melanoma, head and neck, liver or kidney cancer. In nucleotides, the CDR3 is TGTGCCAGCAGCTTAGCCGGGGAGCTGTTTTTT. It yields the protein CASSLAGELFF.